The next 19 T cell receptor beta chains were all read from a single sample in a study of blood T cell repertoires in COVID-19. Generated by immunoSEQ multiplex PCR, the TCRdb table keeps only in-frame clones and is missing some. This sample has over 200,000 clones, with about nine tenths found just once. Sequences were obtained from PBMCs or T cells enriched from blood (not recorded which). The receptors originated from a man aged 18 to 29 who had recovered from COVID-19.

The J gene is TRBJ1-1, the V gene TRBV7-3; D not certain. The CDR3 loop spans 15 amino acids. Germline CDR1 SGHTA, CDR2 FQGTGA. V was pared by 1 base and J by 3 bases, with 12 bases between. The CDR3 loop is CASSLIPLRDTEAFF. The DNA for the CDR3 is TGTGCCAGCAGCTTAATACCCTTACGGGACACTGAAGCTTTCTTT.

The chain uses TRBV10-3 and TRBJ2-2, with TRBD1 matching 8 bases. V gave up 7 bases and J gave up 5 bases; unmatched junction bases: 6. This CDR3 contains 14 residues. Germline loops: CDR1 ENHRY, CDR2 SYGVKD. The CDR3 nucleotides read TGTGCCATCACAGGGGGCAGCAGGACCGGGGAGCTGTTTTTT. This gives the protein CAITGGSRTGELFF.

CDR3: CASSLAGTGRETQYF. CDR3 nucleotides: TGTGCCAGCAGCTTGGCGGGGACAGGGAGAGAGACCCAGTACTTC. The chain combines TRBV5-5 with TRBJ2-5; 9 bases are a match to TRBD1. From germline, CDR1 is SGHKS and CDR2 YYEKEE (reference sequence). The CDR3 contains 15 residues. After removal of 0 bases from V and 4 bases from J, the junction contained 4 bases not matched to a gene.

This clone appeared once. The chain employs TRBV30 and TRBJ1-4; D gene unclear. The CDR3 sequence is 14 residues long. Trimming took off 3 bases at V and 7 bases at J, with 15 bases between the two ends. CDR1 is GTSNPN, CDR2 SVGIG, per germline (reference sequence). CDR3 DNA sequence: TGTGCCTGGAGCCATTCAATCACTGGTGAAAAACTGTTTTTT. This sequence encodes CAWSHSITGEKLFF.

This clone has only a few counts. This chain uses TRBV11-3 with TRBJ2-7, with 12 bases that match TRBD2. V trimming: 1 base; J trimming: 2 bases; junction bases outside the gene matches: 0. The CDR3 is 15 amino acids. Germline-derived CDR1 and CDR2 are SGHNT and YENEEA. CDR3 residues: CASSLGLAGAYEQYF. CDR3 DNA sequence: TGTGCCAGCAGCTTAGGACTAGCGGGGGCCTACGAGCAGTACTTC.

The chain links TRBV10-1 to TRBJ2-3; D remains unclear. Germline loops: CDR1 WNHNN, CDR2 SYGVQD (reference sequence). This CDR3 is 13 amino acids long. V was clipped by 6 bases and J by 1 base, with 8 bases between them. CDR3 sequence reads: CASRSSGTDTQYF. DNA of the CDR3: TGCGCCAGCAGGAGTTCTGGCACAGATACGCAGTATTTT.

The chain recombines TRBV5-6 with TRBJ2-2; perhaps TRBD1 as D (5 bases). Germline CDR1 and CDR2: SGHDT and YYEEEE. Trimming pared 4 bases from V and 2 bases from J, leaving 12 bases between. The CDR3 has 15 amino acids. CDR3 nucleotide sequence: TGTGCCAGCAGCCCCAGGGCTAAAAACACCGGGGAGCTGTTTTTT. This translates into CASSPRAKNTGELFF.

This clone was counted a single time. V usage is TRBV5-1 and J usage is TRBJ2-1; TRBD1 aligns across 10 bases. V was pared by 0 bases and J by 9 bases, with 9 bases of the junction left unmatched. The germline gives CDR1 SGHRS, CDR2 YFSETQ. The CDR3 spans 16 residues. The CDR3 nucleotides read TGCGCCAGCAGCTTGGTTCCGGGACAGGGGCTCAGTGAGCAGTTCTTC. Protein product: CASSLVPGQGLSEQFF.

This clone was observed a single time. The CDR3 protein is CASSRDRRVNQPQHF. The DNA of the CDR3 is TGTGCCAGCAGTCGAGACCGGAGGGTCAATCAGCCCCAGCATTTT. The rearrangement joins TRBV2 to TRBJ1-5; D call uncertain. Deletions cut 5 bases from V and 3 bases from J, with 14 bases between. Germline V lookup: CDR1 SNHLY, CDR2 FYNNEI. The CDR3 sequence is 15 residues long.

The sample holds one count of this clone. The chain employs TRBV18 and TRBJ2-6; D may be TRBD1 (6 bases). Germline V CDR1 and CDR2: KGHSH, LQKENI. V gave up 2 bases and J gave up 5 bases, with 13 bases separating them. This CDR3 spans 16 amino acids. CDR3 nucleotides: TGTGCCAGCTCACCAATGGGACAAGCTAGGGCCAACGTCCTGACTTTC. Residues: CASSPMGQARANVLTF.

This clone has only a few counts. The chain combines TRBV11-1 with TRBJ2-5, with 9 bases fitting TRBD1. Losses at the gene ends were 1 base for V and 4 bases for J; bases not matched to a gene: 4. This CDR3 is 15 amino acids long. Germline V gene lookup returns CDR1 SGHAT and CDR2 FQDESV (reference sequence). CDR3 sequence: CASSLVTGGRETQYF. CDR3 sequence (DNA): TGTGCCAGCAGCTTAGTAACAGGGGGCCGAGAGACCCAGTACTTC.

The V and J genes are TRBV18 and TRBJ2-7; tentative D call: TRBD1 (6 bases). The CDR3 loop spans 11 amino acids. The V end was cut by 5 bases, the J end by 5 bases, with 7 bases between. Germline V gene lookup returns CDR1 KGHSH and CDR2 LQKENI. The CDR3 nucleotides read TGTGCCAGCTCAAAGGGGGACGAGCAGTACTTC. Amino acid sequence: CASSKGDEQYF.

V and J are TRBV7-9 and TRBJ1-6, with a possible D match to TRBD1 (5 bases). This CDR3 region has 17 residues. Germline V gives CDR1 SEHNR, CDR2 FQNEAQ (reference sequence). CDR3 sequence reads: CPPPTHDRGGVNSPLHF. CDR3 in DNA: TGTCCCCCCCCCACCCACGACCGGGGGGGAGTAAATTCACCCCTCCACTTT.

The chain uses TRBV9 and TRBJ2-2; TRBD1 aligns across 7 bases. The CDR3 consists of 15 residues. Per the germline V gene, CDR1 is SGDLS and CDR2 is YYNGEE. With 4 bases clipped from V and 0 bases from J, the junction kept 3 bases outside the gene matches. The CDR3 reads CASSLGQANTGELFF. The CDR3 DNA follows: TGTGCCAGCAGCCTAGGACAGGCGAACACCGGGGAGCTGTTTTTT. The variable domain in full, completed from reference TRBV9 and TRBJ2-2, reads DSGVTQTPKHLITATGQRVTLRCSPRSGDLSVYWYQQSLDQGLQFLIQYYNGEERAKGNILERFSAQQFPDLHSELNLSSLELGDSALYFCASSLGQANTGELFFGEGSRLTVL.

This clone was seen ten or more times. The chain is built from TRBV9 and TRBJ1-2; tentatively, D is TRBD1 (5 bases). Germline CDR1 is SGDLS and CDR2 is YYNGEE. The V end lost 7 bases, the J end lost 6 bases, and 10 bases lay between the germline ends. The CDR3 totals 11 residues. The DNA of the CDR3 is TGTGCCAGCGGGCCGGGGGATGGCTACACCTTC. Encoded protein: CASGPGDGYTF.

The V and J genes are TRBV7-9 and TRBJ1-6; no definite D call. Trimming took off 4 bases at V and 5 bases at J, with 9 bases between the two ends. Germline assignment: CDR1 SEHNR and CDR2 FQNEAQ (reference sequence). The CDR3 covers 14 residues. The CDR3 coding sequence is TGTGCCAGCAGCTCAGATAACAATAATTCACCCCTCCACTTT. Its protein product is CASSSDNNNSPLHF.

This chain links TRBV5-1 with TRBJ2-2, with 7 bases matching TRBD1. With V trimmed by 4 bases and J by 0 bases, 3 bases remained unmatched. The CDR3 loop spans 15 amino acids. Germline V gene lookup returns CDR1 SGHRS and CDR2 YFSETQ. This CDR3 is CASSGGQSNTGELFF. The CDR3 DNA is TGCGCCAGCAGCGGGGGACAGTCGAACACCGGGGAGCTGTTTTTT.

This clone came up once. The V gene is TRBV5-1, the J gene TRBJ2-1, with D possibly matching TRBD2 (7 bases). The V gene lost 1 base and the J gene lost 4 bases, with 12 bases spanning the gap. Germline CDR1 reads SGHRS; CDR2 reads YFSETQ. The CDR3 has 15 residues. The CDR3 nucleotides are TGCGCCAGCAGCTTGAGTGCGGGGGCGTACAATGAGCAGTTCTTC. It codes for CASSLSAGAYNEQFF.

This rearrangement joins TRBV5-1 to TRBJ1-1; 7 nucleotides agree with TRBD1. V was pared by 4 bases and J by 3 bases, with 6 bases of the junction left unmatched. Germline lookup yields CDR1 SGHRS and CDR2 YFSETQ. The CDR3 has 14 residues. CDR3 protein: CASSPTGLDTEAFF. The DNA for the CDR3 is TGCGCCAGCAGCCCGACAGGGTTGGACACTGAAGCTTTCTTT.